These T cell receptor beta chains were read from a single sample in a study of T cells in Graves' hyperthyroidism and ophthalmopathy. One entry per CDR3 protein, called by TCRdb with MiXCR from the multiplex PCR reads. The table records 600,000 to 850,000 distinct CDR3 sequences, around 19% of them present only once. The sample consisted of blood. The receptors shown here come from a woman between 50 and 59 years old with Graves' hyperthyroidism that later progressed to Graves' ophthalmopathy. Both conserved end residues are part of each CDR3. The D gene is left open where the match is weak. The size entry is marked missing in some rows and otherwise reads once, few, many or a size class.

V gene	J gene	clone size	D gene	CDR3 DNA	CDR3 protein
TRBV5-1	TRBJ2-7	-	-	TGCGCCAGCAGCACAAAAACAGGAGCCTACGAGCAGTACTTC	CASSTKTGAYEQYF
TRBV11-1	TRBJ1-3	-	-	TGTGCCAGCAGCCCTTGGTGGGAATCCGGAAACACCATATATTTT	CASSPWWESGNTIYF
TRBV5-6	TRBJ1-2	-	-	TGTGCCAGCAGCTTGGACCTTGGCTACACCTTC	CASSLDLGYTF
TRBV20-1	TRBJ2-2	many	TRBD2	TGCAGTGCCCCAGGAGCGGGGGGATACACCGGGGAGCTGTTTTTT	CSAPGAGGYTGELFF
TRBV29-1	TRBJ1-1	few	TRBD1	TGCAGCGTTGTCGCTCAACGACAGGGTCCCACTGAAGCTTTCTTT	CSVVAQRQGPTEAFF
TRBV3-1	TRBJ2-2	few	-	TGTGCCAGCAACGGACACCGGAACACCGGGGAGCTGTTTTTT	CASNGHRNTGELFF
TRBV12-3/TRBV12-4	TRBJ1-4	many	-	TGTGCCAGCAGCCGGGACAATAATGAAAAACTGTTTTTT	CASSRDNNEKLFF
TRBV6-1	TRBJ2-2	many	TRBD2	TGTGCCAGCAGTGTCGGACTAGCAGACAACACCGGGGAGCTGTTTTTT	CASSVGLADNTGELFF
TRBV29-1	TRBJ2-1	-	-	TGCAGCGTTGGCCTGAGTCCGCAGCCGGAGCAGTTCTTC	CSVGLSPQPEQFF
TRBV2	TRBJ1-5	-	TRBD1	TGTGCCAGCAGTCTTTGGACAGGGGGTGGACAGCCCCAGCATTTT	CASSLWTGGGQPQHF
TRBV20-1	TRBJ2-3	many	TRBD1	TGCAGTGCTAGAGACCGGGACAGGGTTCCAGATACGCAGTATTTT	CSARDRDRVPDTQYF
TRBV18	TRBJ1-1	many	TRBD1	TGTGCCAGCTCACCCGGCGCAGGGGGAACTGAAGCTTTCTTT	CASSPGAGGTEAFF
TRBV6-5	TRBJ1-1	few	-	TGTGCCAGCAGTTACAATGACGGGGGCACTGAAGCTTTCTTT	CASSYNDGGTEAFF
TRBV20-1	TRBJ2-5	-	TRBD2	TGCAGTGCTAGACTTGGACTAGCGGGGGCGCGTTCCCAAGACTTC	CSARLGLAGARSQDF
TRBV7-8	TRBJ1-1	-	TRBD1	TGTGCCAGCACCTACTCCCGGACAGGGCTTGCGAACACTGAAGCTTTCTTT	CASTYSRTGLANTEAFF
TRBV7-3	TRBJ1-1	few	-	TGTGCCAGCAGCTTAGGTGTAATGGGTGAAGCTTTCTTT	CASSLGVMGEAFF
TRBV12-3/TRBV12-4	TRBJ2-1	few	TRBD2	TGTGCCAGCAGTCTAGCGGGGGGCACGGCGGAGCAGTTCTTC	CASSLAGGTAEQFF
TRBV7-9	TRBJ2-5	-	TRBD2	TGTGCCAGCAGCTTAGTCCAACCTCACGAGCGGGGGGAGATCTGGGGTCAAGAGACCCAGTACTTC	CASSLVQPHERGEIWGQETQYF
TRBV19	TRBJ1-1	-	-	TGTGCCAGTAGTACGGAGATGTGGGACACTGAAGCTTTCTTT	CASSTEMWDTEAFF
TRBV2	TRBJ1-2	many	TRBD1	TGTGCCAGCAGTGAAGCCACTTGGACAGGAGACTATGGCTACACCTTC	CASSEATWTGDYGYTF
TRBV4-2	TRBJ2-1	-	-	TGTGCCAGCAGCCAAGTCCGACGGCTAGAGCAGTTCTTC	CASSQVRRLEQFF
TRBV2	TRBJ2-1	many	-	TGTGCCAGCAGGGAGGGATGGGGGAGCGATGAGCAGTTCTTC	CASREGWGSDEQFF
TRBV29-1	TRBJ2-2	many	-	TGCAGCGTTGAGACGACAGTCGGGGAGCTGTTTTTT	CSVETTVGELFF
TRBV4-2	TRBJ2-7	few	-	TGTGCCAGCAGCCAAGAATCGGGAAGAACGGGCGAGCAGTACTTC	CASSQESGRTGEQYF
TRBV6-2/TRBV6-3	TRBJ1-4	-	TRBD1	TGTGCCAGCAGTAGCCCGGGGACAGCGGTTAGCGAAAAACTGTTTTTT	CASSSPGTAVSEKLFF
TRBV5-1	TRBJ2-3	many	TRBD2	TGCGCCAGCAGCTTAGAAGGGCGGGGGGACACAGATACGCAGTATTTT	CASSLEGRGDTDTQYF
TRBV20-1	TRBJ2-2	few	TRBD1	TGCAGTGCCCCGGACAGGGGGAGGGAGATCGGGGAGCTGTTTTTT	CSAPDRGREIGELFF
TRBV2	TRBJ2-4	few	TRBD1	TGTGCCAGCAGTAAAAGGACAGGAGATATCGTTCAGTACTTC	CASSKRTGDIVQYF
TRBV6-2/TRBV6-3	TRBJ2-1	once	-	TGTGCCAGCAGTTACTCGGACCGATACTCCTACAATGAGCAGTTCTTC	CASSYSDRYSYNEQFF
TRBV7-9	TRBJ1-1	few	-	TGTGCCAGCAGCTTAACATCGGACGGGTCAAACACTGAAGCTTTCTTT	CASSLTSDGSNTEAFF
TRBV7-2	TRBJ1-1	few	-	TGTGCCAGCAGCTTAGACCTAGGCAGTTTTGAAGCTTTCTTT	CASSLDLGSFEAFF
TRBV30	TRBJ1-5	many	-	TGTGCCTGGGGGCCTTCAGCGATATATAGCAATCAGCCCCAGCATTTT	CAWGPSAIYSNQPQHF
TRBV9	TRBJ2-1	few	-	TGTGCCAGCAGCGGCAGGGGAGCTGGCTCCTACAATGAGCAGTTCTTC	CASSGRGAGSYNEQFF
TRBV20-1	TRBJ2-7	-	-	TGCAGTGCTAGAGTGCAGGCCAACGAGCAGTACTTC	CSARVQANEQYF
TRBV12-3/TRBV12-4	TRBJ2-2	-	-	TGTGCCAGCAGTCCACTTCCGTGGGGTACCGGGGAGCTGTTTTTT	CASSPLPWGTGELFF
TRBV5-5	TRBJ2-7	few	-	TGTGCCAGCAGCGGCCGTGGCGGCGACGAGCAGTACTTC	CASSGRGGDEQYF
TRBV2	TRBJ1-1	many	TRBD1	TGTGCCAGCAGCCTGACAGGGAAAATTGAAGCTTTCTTT	CASSLTGKIEAFF
TRBV6-4	TRBJ2-2	-	-	TGTGCCAGCAGTGACCGAGCCCACCCCGGCACCGGGGAGCTGTTTTTT	CASSDRAHPGTGELFF
TRBV6-4	TRBJ2-3	-	TRBD1	TGTGCCAGCAGTTTTGGACAGGGGGCAACAGATACGCAGTATTTT	CASSFGQGATDTQYF
TRBV7-9	TRBJ1-1	-	TRBD1	TGTGCCAGCAGGAGTCAGGGGGGGACTGAAGCTTTCTTT	CASRSQGGTEAFF
TRBV3-1	TRBJ2-5	-	-	TGTGCCAGCAGCCAAGGGGGACTTGGGGGCGTGGAGACCCAGTACTTC	CASSQGGLGGVETQYF
TRBV6-1	TRBJ2-6	-	-	TGTGCCAGCAGTGAATTGTCTGGGGCCAACGTCCTGACTTTC	CASSELSGANVLTF